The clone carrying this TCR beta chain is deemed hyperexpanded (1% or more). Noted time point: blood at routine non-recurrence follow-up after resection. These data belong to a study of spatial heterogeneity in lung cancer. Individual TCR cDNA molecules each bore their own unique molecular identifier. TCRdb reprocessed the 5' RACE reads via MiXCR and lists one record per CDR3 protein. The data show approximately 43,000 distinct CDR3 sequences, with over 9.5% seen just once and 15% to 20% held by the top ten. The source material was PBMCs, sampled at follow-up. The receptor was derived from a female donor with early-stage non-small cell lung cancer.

The CDR3, as DNA: TGTGCCACCAGCCATGCTCCTCCCTGGGCTAGGGGGCCAGATACGCAGTATTTT. Protein: CATSHAPPWARGPDTQYF. The chain combines TRBV15 with TRBJ2-3, with 7 bases aligning to TRBD1. The CDR3 contains 18 residues. V shed 5 bases, J shed 4 bases, and the junction held 18 bases outside the gene matches. The germline V gene encodes CDR1 LNHNV and CDR2 YYDKDF (reference sequence).